The rows below give T cell receptor beta chains drawn from one sample of a study of CD8 T cells in Susac syndrome. Each CDR3 protein gets one entry after TCRdb re-called the immunoSEQ multiplex PCR reads with MiXCR. The sample includes approximately 100,000 distinct CDR3 sequences, under 95% of them seen just once. Sequenced sample: CD8+ T cells from PBMCs. The receptors were sampled from a human donor in good health. CDR3s include the opening cysteine and the closing phenylalanine or tryptophan. The D gene is left open where the match is weak. Clone size is not always given. Where it is, it says once, few, many or a class for expanded clones.

v_call,d_call,clone_size,j_call,cdr3_aa,cdr3_nt
TRBV25-1,NA,NA,TRBJ1-1,CASSQPLNTEAFF,TGTGCCAGCAGTCAACCGTTGAACACTGAAGCTTTCTTT
TRBV12-3/TRBV12-4,TRBD2,NA,TRBJ2-3,CASRLAGAPDTQYF,TGTGCCAGCCGATTAGCGGGAGCCCCAGATACGCAGTATTTT
TRBV7-3,NA,NA,TRBJ2-2,CASSSADMNTGELFF,TGTGCCAGCAGCTCCGCAGATATGAACACCGGGGAGCTGTTTTTT
TRBV20-1,NA,few,TRBJ2-7,CSVRRVKYEQYF,TGCAGTGTACGGCGGGTGAAATACGAGCAGTACTTC
TRBV5-1,TRBD2,NA,TRBJ2-1,CASSPMTSGRNEQFF,TGCGCCAGCAGCCCGATGACTAGCGGGAGGAATGAGCAGTTCTTC
TRBV7-2,NA,NA,TRBJ1-2,CASSLVEPNYGYTF,TGTGCCAGCAGCTTAGTCGAGCCTAACTATGGCTACACCTTC
TRBV7-8,NA,NA,TRBJ1-3,CASSLISNSGNTIYF,TGTGCCAGCAGCTTAATTAGTAACTCTGGAAACACCATATATTTT
TRBV3-1,NA,NA,TRBJ2-1,CASSQNRAMNEQFF,TGTGCCAGCAGCCAAAACAGGGCCATGAATGAGCAGTTCTTC
TRBV5-1,NA,NA,TRBJ2-7,CASSLGPGSNGEQYF,TGCGCCAGCAGCTTGGGGCCAGGGTCCAATGGCGAGCAGTACTTC
TRBV20-1,TRBD2,NA,TRBJ2-3,CSASALAGGSGRTQYF,TGCAGTGCTAGTGCACTAGCGGGGGGATCGGGTCGTACGCAGTATTTT
TRBV5-1,NA,NA,TRBJ2-7,CASSLSSEQYF,TGCGCCAGCAGCTTGTCCAGCGAGCAGTACTTC
TRBV6-1,NA,NA,TRBJ2-5,CASSEAPIGRAWKTQYF,TGTGCCAGCAGTGAAGCGCCAATTGGTAGGGCGTGGAAGACCCAGTACTTC